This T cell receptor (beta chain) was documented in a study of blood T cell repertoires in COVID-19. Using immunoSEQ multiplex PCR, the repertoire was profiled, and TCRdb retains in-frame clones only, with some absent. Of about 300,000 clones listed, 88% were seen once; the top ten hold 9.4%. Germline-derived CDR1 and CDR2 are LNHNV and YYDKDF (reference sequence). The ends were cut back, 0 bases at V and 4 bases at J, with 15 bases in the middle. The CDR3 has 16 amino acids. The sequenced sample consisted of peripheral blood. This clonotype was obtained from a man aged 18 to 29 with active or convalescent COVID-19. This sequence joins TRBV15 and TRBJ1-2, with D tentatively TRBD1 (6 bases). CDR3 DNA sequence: TGTGCCACCAGCAGAGATCCCGGGGGGGCGACCTATGGCTACACCTTC. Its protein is CATSRDPGGATYGYTF.